This T cell receptor beta chain was identified during a study of blood T cell repertoires in COVID-19. Study details: Some COVID-19 samples were acute and others convalescent; all came from the United States, Italy and Spain. The cDNA or gDNA used as material had been derived from T cells, B-cell-depleted T cells, or PBMCs.

Original data processing: Using reference gene primer amplification, nucleated cell counts were estimated. Clones were sequenced by immunoSEQ multiplex PCR, and TCRdb holds only the in-frame ones, with some missing. That table furnishes V, J and clone size, whereas the DNA furnished D and trimming. The sample contains just under 60,000 clones, roughly 88% of which appear only once. The sequence was collected from a man aged 60 to 69 with acute or convalescent COVID-19. The sample was peripheral blood.

The CDR3 loop is CASPLYRQGTNEKLFF. CDR3 coding DNA: TGCGCCAGCCCCCTTTATCGACAGGGAACTAATGAAAAACTGTTTTTT. This sequence joins TRBV10-2 and TRBJ1-4; 7 bases fit TRBD1. Trimming cost V 8 bases and J 1 base; bases outside gene matches: 10. The germline V gene has CDR1 WSHSY and CDR2 SAAADI. The CDR3 length is 16 residues.